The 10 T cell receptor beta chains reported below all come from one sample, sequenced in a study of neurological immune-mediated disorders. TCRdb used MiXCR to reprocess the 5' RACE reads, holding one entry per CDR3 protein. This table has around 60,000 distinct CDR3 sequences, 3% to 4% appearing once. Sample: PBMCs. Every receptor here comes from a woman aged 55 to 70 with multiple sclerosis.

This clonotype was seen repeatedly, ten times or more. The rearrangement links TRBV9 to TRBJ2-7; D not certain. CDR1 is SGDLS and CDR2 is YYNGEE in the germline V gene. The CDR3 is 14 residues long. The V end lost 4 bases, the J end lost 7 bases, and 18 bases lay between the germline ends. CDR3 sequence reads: CASSFADHFSEQYF. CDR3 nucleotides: TGTGCCAGCAGCTTTGCCGACCACTTCAGTGAGCAGTACTTC.

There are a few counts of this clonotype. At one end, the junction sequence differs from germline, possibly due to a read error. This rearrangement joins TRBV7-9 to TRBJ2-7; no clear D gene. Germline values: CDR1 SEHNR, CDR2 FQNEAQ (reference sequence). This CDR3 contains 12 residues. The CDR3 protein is CDSSLQYYEQYF. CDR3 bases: TGTGACAGCAGCTTACAGTACTACGAGCAGTACTTC.

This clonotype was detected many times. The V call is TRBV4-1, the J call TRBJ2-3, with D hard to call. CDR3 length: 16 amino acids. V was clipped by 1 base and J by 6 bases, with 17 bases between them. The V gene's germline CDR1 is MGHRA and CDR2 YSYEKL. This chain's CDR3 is CASSQAGVPLADTQYF. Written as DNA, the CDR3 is TGCGCCAGCAGCCAAGCTGGAGTGCCCCTGGCGGATACGCAGTATTTT.

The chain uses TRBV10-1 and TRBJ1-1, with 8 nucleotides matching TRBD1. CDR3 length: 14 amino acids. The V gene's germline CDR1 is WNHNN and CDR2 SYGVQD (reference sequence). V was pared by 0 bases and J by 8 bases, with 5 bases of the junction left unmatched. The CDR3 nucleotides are TGCGCCAGCAGTGAGTCGGGCGGGACAGGAGAAGCTTTCTTT. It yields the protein CASSESGGTGEAFF.

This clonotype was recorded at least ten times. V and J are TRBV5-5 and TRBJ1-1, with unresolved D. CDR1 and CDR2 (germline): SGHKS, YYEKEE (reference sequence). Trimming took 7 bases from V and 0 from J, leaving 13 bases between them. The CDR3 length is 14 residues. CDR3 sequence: CASGKELMNTEAFF. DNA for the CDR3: TGTGCCAGCGGAAAGGAGCTTATGAACACTGAAGCTTTCTTT.

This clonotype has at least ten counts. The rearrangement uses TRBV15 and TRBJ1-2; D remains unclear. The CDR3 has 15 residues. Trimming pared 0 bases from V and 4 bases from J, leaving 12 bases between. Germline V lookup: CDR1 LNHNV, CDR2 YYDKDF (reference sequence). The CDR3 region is CATSRDIRESYGYTF. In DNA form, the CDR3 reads TGTGCCACCAGCAGAGATATCCGGGAGTCCTATGGCTACACCTTC.

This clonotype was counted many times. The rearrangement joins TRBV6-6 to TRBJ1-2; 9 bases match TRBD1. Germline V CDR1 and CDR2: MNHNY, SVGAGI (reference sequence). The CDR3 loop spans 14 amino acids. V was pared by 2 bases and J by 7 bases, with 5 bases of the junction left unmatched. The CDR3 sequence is CASSYGTGRGGYTF. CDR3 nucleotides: TGTGCCAGCAGTTACGGGACAGGGAGAGGTGGCTACACCTTC.

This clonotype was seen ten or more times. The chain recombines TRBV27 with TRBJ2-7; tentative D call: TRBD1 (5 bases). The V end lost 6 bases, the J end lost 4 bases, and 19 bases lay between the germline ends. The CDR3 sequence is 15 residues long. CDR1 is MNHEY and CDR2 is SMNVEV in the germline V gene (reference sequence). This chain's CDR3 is CASRPMAGSRYEQYF. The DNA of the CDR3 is TGTGCCAGCAGACCCATGGCAGGGTCTAGGTACGAGCAGTACTTC.

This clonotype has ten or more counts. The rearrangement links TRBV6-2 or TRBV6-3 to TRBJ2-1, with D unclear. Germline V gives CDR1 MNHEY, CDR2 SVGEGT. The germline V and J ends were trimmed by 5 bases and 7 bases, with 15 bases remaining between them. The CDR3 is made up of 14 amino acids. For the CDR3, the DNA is TGTGCCAGCAGTACCCGCACTCAGAGGAATGAGCAGTTCTTC. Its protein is CASSTRTQRNEQFF.

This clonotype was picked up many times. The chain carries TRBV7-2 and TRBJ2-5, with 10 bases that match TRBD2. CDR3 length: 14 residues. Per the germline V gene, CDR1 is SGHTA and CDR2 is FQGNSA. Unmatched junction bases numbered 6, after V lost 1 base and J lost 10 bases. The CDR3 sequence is CASSLGLAGANQYF. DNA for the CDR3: TGTGCCAGCAGCTTAGGGCTAGCGGGGGCCAACCAGTACTTC.